Listed here are 3 T cell receptor beta chains from one sample, sequenced in a study of T cell responses to AZD1222 COVID-19 vaccine (dated by TCRdb to the early 2020s). Reading the label with the study, this specimen's time point is: baseline before first vaccination. Explained via the paper, the treatment or condition label denotes: meningococcal conjugate vaccine given as trial control. The library was produced with the immunoSEQ multiplex PCR assay. TCRdb re-hosts the immuneACCESS table, in-frame sequences only. Its copies lack some clones; in the studies checked, an unresolved V gene accounts for under half of them, and the cause for the rest is not known. In all, the sample holds around 120,000 clones, and roughly 88% of those were seen once. Around 20% of the sample is taken by the ten largest. Sequencing used peripheral blood, obtained on day 0 of MenACWY control vaccination. These TCRs come from an adult in good health.

This clone was picked up a small number of times. The J gene is TRBJ1-1, the V gene TRBV4-2, with D tentatively TRBD1 (5 bases). Germline loops: CDR1 LGHNA, CDR2 YNFKEQ. The ends were cut back, 0 bases at V and 7 bases at J, with 9 bases in the middle. The CDR3 has 13 amino acids. CDR3 DNA sequence: TGTGCCAGCAGCCAAGACGCGAGGGGTGAAGCTTTCTTT. Protein: CASSQDARGEAFF.

The chain links TRBV13 to TRBJ2-7; D possibly corresponds to TRBD1 (5 bases). The V gene's germline CDR1 is PRHDT and CDR2 FYEKMQ (reference sequence). The CDR3 loop spans 15 amino acids. The V and J ends lost 3 bases and 6 bases respectively, with 18 bases between them. The CDR3 region is CASSFLRVTYAEQYF. The DNA of the CDR3 is TGTGCCAGCAGCTTTCTCAGGGTTACCTATGCCGAGCAGTACTTC. The full variable domain, rest sourced from reference TRBV13 and TRBJ2-7, is AAGVIQSPRHLIKEKRETATLKCYPIPRHDTVYWYQQGPGQDPQFLISFYEKMQSDKGSIPDRFSAQQFSDYHSELNMSSLELGDSALYFCASSFLRVTYAEQYFGPGTRLTVT.

The chain has TRBV28 and TRBJ2-7; D may be TRBD1 or TRBD2 (5 bases each). The CDR3 consists of 14 residues. V shed 8 bases and J shed 0 bases, with 14 bases lying between them. Germline V gene data show CDR1 as MDHEN and CDR2 as SYDVKM. The CDR3 sequence: CASQTGDLSYEQYF. DNA for the CDR3: TGTGCCAGCCAGACCGGGGACCTCTCCTACGAGCAGTACTTC.